This T cell receptor (beta chain) was profiled in a study of T-cell reconstitution after alpha-beta-depleted transplantation in children. Study-wide results and limits: Reportedly, roughly two months post-transplant, alpha-beta T cells arose from several hundred expanded graft clones. The authors attributed T-cell counts and diversity one year after transplant mostly to newly produced T cells.

Unique molecular identifiers were used to barcode this TCRbeta library. A single record per CDR3 protein comes from TCRdb applying MiXCR to the PCR reads. The top ten clones hold approximately 14% of a sample with 500,000 or so distinct CDR3 sequences, more than 9.5% of them seen once. The CDR3 runs to 15 residues. V dropped 1 base and J dropped 4; count of bases not matched to a gene: 5. Germline values: CDR1 SGHTA, CDR2 FQGNSA. In regard to this clonotype: Antigen unknown.

The source of this sequence is a female patient aged 2-9 years who had a stem cell transplant for aplastic anemia, so the T cells may come from the graft donor. Sequencing used PBMCs, mostly from graft donor cells, obtained 180 days after TCRalphabeta/CD19-depleted stem cell transplant. This chain links TRBV7-2 with TRBJ2-7; TRBD1 matches 9 bases. The CDR3 spells CASSLVRTGVYEQYF. CDR3 coding DNA: TGTGCCAGCAGCTTAGTCAGGACAGGGGTGTACGAGCAGTACTTC.